Listed here are 13 T cell receptor beta chains from one sample, sequenced in a study of shared clonotypes between healthy human individuals. This table comes from immunoSEQ multiplex PCR, and its TCRdb copy is limited to in-frame clones, with some not included. The sample yields fewer than 600,000 clones, more than 65% seen once. The sample consisted of PBMCs. All receptors come from a woman between 40 and 50 years old in good health. Some clones in this sample may be carry-over from other donors' samples.

In DNA, the CDR3 is TGCGCCAGCAGCTTGGACAATCCCCAAGAGACCCAGTACTTC. Protein product: CASSLDNPQETQYF. The J gene is TRBJ2-5, the V gene TRBV5-1; D remains ambiguous. The CDR3 spans 14 residues. Germline values: CDR1 SGHRS, CDR2 YFSETQ. Trimming removed 0 bases at V and 1 base at J, with 7 bases between.

A few counts support this clone. V is TRBV30 and J is TRBJ1-1; TRBD1 agrees at 7 bases. V shed 3 bases, J shed 6 bases, and the junction held 7 bases outside the gene matches. The CDR3 length is 13 residues. The germline gives CDR1 GTSNPN, CDR2 SVGIG (reference sequence). CDR3 loop: CAWRNRGSAEAFF. In DNA, the CDR3 is TGTGCCTGGAGGAACAGGGGCAGCGCTGAAGCTTTCTTT.

This clone was recorded once. V and J are TRBV6-5 and TRBJ2-5; D not resolved. The J call may not be correct, given that the DNA end is closer to TRBJ2-7. Germline CDR1 reads MNHEY; CDR2 reads SVGAGI. The CDR3 has 13 amino acids. The CDR3: CASSSTSTYEQYF. CDR3 nucleotides: TGTGCCAGCAGTTCCACCTCGACCTACGAGCAGTACTTC.

The V gene is TRBV19, the J gene TRBJ1-1; 9 bases align to TRBD1. The V gene's germline CDR1 is LNHDA and CDR2 SQIVND (reference sequence). This CDR3 has 16 residues. V was pared by 5 bases and J by 3 bases, with 10 bases of the junction left unmatched. Here the CDR3 reads CASSPPTGGLYTEAFF. The CDR3 DNA is TGTGCCAGTAGTCCGCCGACAGGGGGTCTGTACACTGAAGCTTTCTTT.

The chain's CDR3 is CASSQRLGEITGELFF. CDR3 DNA sequence: TGTGCCAGCAGCCAAAGGTTAGGGGAAATCACCGGGGAGCTGTTTTTT. V usage is TRBV5-4 and J usage is TRBJ2-2, with D possibly being TRBD1 (5 bases). The CDR3 extends over 16 amino acids. Trimming took 4 bases from V and 4 from J, leaving 17 bases between them. Germline V gene data show CDR1 as SGHNT and CDR2 as YYREEE (reference sequence).

The V and J genes are TRBV6-5 and TRBJ2-7; D gene unclear. The CDR3 totals 13 residues. Germline lookup yields CDR1 MNHEY and CDR2 SVGAGI. Between the trimmed V and J ends, which lost 4 bases and 2 bases, there was a span of 9 bases. CDR3 DNA: TGTGCCAGCAGTTCCCAGGCCACCTACGAGCAGTACTTC. As protein: CASSSQATYEQYF.

This clone came up once. V is TRBV6-1 and J is TRBJ1-1; D is possibly TRBD1 (5 bases). V was clipped by 1 base and J by 6 bases, with 21 bases between them. The CDR3 consists of 17 residues. Germline-derived CDR1 and CDR2 are MNHNS and SASEGT. CDR3 sequence reads: CASSEGTPGSVGAEAFF. The CDR3 coding sequence is TGTGCCAGCAGTGAAGGGACTCCCGGGTCTGTGGGGGCTGAAGCTTTCTTT.

The rearrangement links TRBV28 to TRBJ2-7, with unresolved D. V was pared by 10 bases and J by 4 bases, with 17 bases between. Germline CDR1 reads MDHEN; CDR2 reads SYDVKM. This CDR3 region has 13 residues. The CDR3 DNA reads as TGTGCCACCAACATCGGAGCTTCGTACGAGCAGTACTTC. Translated: CATNIGASYEQYF.

This clone was counted a single time. The chain combines TRBV23-1 with TRBJ2-1; D is perhaps TRBD1 (6 bases). TRBV23-1 is an open reading frame whose function is uncertain. Trimming stripped 3 bases from V and 8 bases from J, with 20 bases between. The CDR3 contains 16 residues. Written as DNA, the CDR3 is TGCGCCAGCAGTCACCGGGACACCCGACGATGGGATGAGCAGTTCTTC. This translates into CASSHRDTRRWDEQFF.

The chain is built from TRBV11-2 and TRBJ1-2; tentative D call: TRBD1 (5 bases). Deletions cut 4 bases from V and 7 bases from J, with 13 bases between. The CDR3 is 13 residues long. Germline V gives CDR1 SGHAT, CDR2 FQNNGV. The CDR3 sequence is CASSYDRGGGYTF. CDR3 DNA: TGTGCCAGCAGCTATGACCGGGGGGGTGGCTACACCTTC. Full variable domain (missing parts from reference TRBV11-2 and TRBJ1-2): EAGVAQSPRYKIIEKRQSVAFWCNPISGHATLYWYQQILGQGPKLLIQFQNNGVVDDSQLPKDRFSAERLKGVDSTLKIQPAKLEDSAVYLCASSYDRGGGYTFGSGTRLTVV.

The V gene is TRBV30, the J gene TRBJ2-2; D is ambiguous. CDR3 length: 12 amino acids. V was cut by 3 bases and J by 6 bases, with 8 bases left in between. Looked up from germline, CDR1 is GTSNPN and CDR2 is SVGIG (reference sequence). The CDR3 DNA follows: TGTGCCTGGAGCTGGGGATCCGGGGAGCTGTTTTTT. Encoded protein: CAWSWGSGELFF.

The chain combines TRBV7-9 with TRBJ2-1; 12 bases agree with TRBD2. With V trimmed by 5 bases and J by 7 bases, 9 bases remained unmatched. The CDR3 consists of 16 residues. Germline V gene sequence: CDR1 SEHNR, CDR2 FQNEAQ (reference sequence). The CDR3 DNA reads as TGTGCCAGCAGCCCCCCTAGCGGGAGGGCCGGGAATGAGCAGTTCTTC. As protein: CASSPPSGRAGNEQFF.

This chain connects TRBV28 to TRBJ2-5, with 8 bases aligning to TRBD1. This CDR3 comprises 14 residues. V dropped 6 bases and J dropped 5; count of bases not matched to a gene: 8. Germline lookup yields CDR1 MDHEN and CDR2 SYDVKM. CDR3 nucleotide sequence: TGTGCCAGCAGCCCCGGACAGGGCGGCGAGACCCAGTACTTC. Its translation is CASSPGQGGETQYF.